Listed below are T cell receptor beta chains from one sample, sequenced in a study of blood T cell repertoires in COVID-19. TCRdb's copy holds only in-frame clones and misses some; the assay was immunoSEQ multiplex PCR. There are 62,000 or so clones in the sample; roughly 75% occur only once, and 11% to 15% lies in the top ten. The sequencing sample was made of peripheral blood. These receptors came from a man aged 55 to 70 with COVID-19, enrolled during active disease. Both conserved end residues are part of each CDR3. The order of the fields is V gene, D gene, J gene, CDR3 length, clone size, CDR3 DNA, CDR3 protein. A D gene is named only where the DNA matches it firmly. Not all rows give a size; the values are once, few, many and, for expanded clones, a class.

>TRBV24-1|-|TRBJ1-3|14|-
TGTGCCAGTCAAGTCCAGGGATATGGAAACACCATATATTTT
CASQVQGYGNTIYF
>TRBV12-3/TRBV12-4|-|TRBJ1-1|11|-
TGTGCCAGCAGTTTCAGGACTGAAGCTTTCTTT
CASSFRTEAFF
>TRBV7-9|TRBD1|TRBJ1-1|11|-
TGTGCCAGCAGGGGACAGATTGAAGCTTTCTTT
CASRGQIEAFF
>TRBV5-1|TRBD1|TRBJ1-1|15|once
TGCGCCAGCAGAGTTGGTCAGGGGGACAACACTGAAGCTTTCTTT
CASRVGQGDNTEAFF
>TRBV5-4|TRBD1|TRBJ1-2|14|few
TGTGCCAGCAGCCTCCAGTTGAGGGGGCTGGGCTACACCTTC
CASSLQLRGLGYTF
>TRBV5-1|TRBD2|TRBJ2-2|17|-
TGCGCCAGCAGCTTCACCGGGACTAGTGAAGGAGCGGGGGAGCTGTTTTTT
CASSFTGTSEGAGELFF
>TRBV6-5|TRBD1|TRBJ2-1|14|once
TGTGCCAGCAGTTACTCGACCTCGAGGACAGGGCAGTTCTTC
CASSYSTSRTGQFF
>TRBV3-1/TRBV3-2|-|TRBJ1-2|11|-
TGTGCCAGCAGCAGGAGGGGTGGCTACACCTTC
CASSRRGGYTF
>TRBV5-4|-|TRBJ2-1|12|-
TGTGCCAGCAGCCGCGCTCGGGATGAGCAGTTCTTC
CASSRARDEQFF
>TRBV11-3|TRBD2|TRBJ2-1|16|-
TGTGCCAGCAGCCCGAGCGGGACCTACTCCTACAATGAGCAGTTCTTC
CASSPSGTYSYNEQFF
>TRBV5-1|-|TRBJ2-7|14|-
TGCGCCAGCAGCTTGGATTTAGGGGGCTACGAGCAGTACTTC
CASSLDLGGYEQYF
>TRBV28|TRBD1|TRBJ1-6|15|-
TGTGCCAGCAACAGGGACAGCACAATGAATTCACCCCTCCACTTT
CASNRDSTMNSPLHF
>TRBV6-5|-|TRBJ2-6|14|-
TGTGCCAGCAGATCCTCCTCTGGGGCCAACGTCCTGACTTTC
CASRSSSGANVLTF
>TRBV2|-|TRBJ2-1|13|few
TGTGCCAGCAGTGAAGGCTTCGGAGATGAGCAGTTCTTC
CASSEGFGDEQFF
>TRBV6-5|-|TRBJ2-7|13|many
TGTGCCAGCAGCCCGGTCGCGGGGAACGAGCAGTACTTC
CASSPVAGNEQYF
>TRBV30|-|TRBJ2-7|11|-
TGTGCCTGGAGTTGGGGCAGCGAGCAGTACTTC
CAWSWGSEQYF
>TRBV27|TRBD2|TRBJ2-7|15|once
TGTGCCAGCAGTTTAACTAGCGGGGGGGCCTACGAGCAGTACTTC
CASSLTSGGAYEQYF
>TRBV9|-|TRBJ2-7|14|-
TGTGCCAGCAGCGTAGGTCGTAGATCCTACGAGCAGTACTTC
CASSVGRRSYEQYF
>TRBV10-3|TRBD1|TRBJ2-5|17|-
TGTGCCATCAGTGAGGGGGGACAGGGGCCGGACCAAGAGACCCAGTACTTC
CAISEGGQGPDQETQYF
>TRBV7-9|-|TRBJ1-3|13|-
TGTGCCAGCAGCGCGGACAGTGGAAACACCATATATTTT
CASSADSGNTIYF
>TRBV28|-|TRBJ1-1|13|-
TGTGCCAGCAGTTTGGAGTACAACACTGAAGCTTTCTTT
CASSLEYNTEAFF
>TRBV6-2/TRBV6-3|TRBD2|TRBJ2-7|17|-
TGTGCCAGCAGTTACACCGGGACTAGCGGGAGAGGTAACGAGCAGTACTTC
CASSYTGTSGRGNEQYF
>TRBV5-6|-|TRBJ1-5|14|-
TGTGCCAGCAGCTTCGGGACAAGCAACCAGCCCCAGCATTTT
CASSFGTSNQPQHF
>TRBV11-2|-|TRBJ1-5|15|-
TGTGCCAGCAGCCCCCGAATGGGGGCAGGGCAGCCCCAGCATTTT
CASSPRMGAGQPQHF
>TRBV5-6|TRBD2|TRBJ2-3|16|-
TGTGCCAGCAGCTTGATTTCCAGCGGGGGTGCAGATACGCAGTATTTT
CASSLISSGGADTQYF
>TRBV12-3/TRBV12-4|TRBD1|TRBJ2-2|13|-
TGTGCCAGCGGGACAGGGAGGATCGGGGAGCTGTTTTTT
CASGTGRIGELFF
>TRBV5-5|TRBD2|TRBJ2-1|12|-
TGTGCCAGCAGCTTACTAGCGGGTGAGCAGTTCTTC
CASSLLAGEQFF
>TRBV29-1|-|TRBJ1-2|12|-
TGCAGCGGCGACGGGTTTATGGATGGCTACACCTTC
CSGDGFMDGYTF
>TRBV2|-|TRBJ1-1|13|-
TGTGCCAGCAGTGGTGTTGGGGAGGGTGAAGCTTTCTTT
CASSGVGEGEAFF
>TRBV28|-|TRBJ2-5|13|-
TGTGCCAGCAGTTTAGCCAGCCAAGAGACCCAGTACTTC
CASSLASQETQYF
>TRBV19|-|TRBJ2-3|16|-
TGTGCCAGTAGTACCCGCGCGAACTCACTGGCAGATACGCAGTATTTT
CASSTRANSLADTQYF
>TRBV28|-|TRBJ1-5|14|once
TGTGCCAGCAGTTCCGCCAGGGGCTGGGAGCCCCAGCATTTT
CASSSARGWEPQHF
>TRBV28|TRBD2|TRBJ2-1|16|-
TGTGCCAGCAGCTCACGCGGGGGTAGAACTTACAATGAGCAGTTCTTC
CASSSRGGRTYNEQFF
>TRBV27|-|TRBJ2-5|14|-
TGTGCCAGCAGTTTCGGCTTATCGGGAGAGACCCAGTACTTC
CASSFGLSGETQYF
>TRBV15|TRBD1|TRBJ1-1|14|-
TGTGCCACACAAACGGGCGGACAGGGGTCTCAGGCTTTCTTT
CATQTGGQGSQAFF
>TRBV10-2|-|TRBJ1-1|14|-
TGCGCCAGCAGTGAGGGACTAGGGGTCACTGAAGCTTTCTTT
CASSEGLGVTEAFF
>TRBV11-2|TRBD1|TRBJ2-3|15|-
TGTGCCAGCAGCCCACAGGGGTGGGACACAGATACGCAGTATTTT
CASSPQGWDTDTQYF
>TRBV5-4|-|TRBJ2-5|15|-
TGTGCCAGCAGCTTGGAGGGGTATTCCGTAGGGACCCAGTACTTC
CASSLEGYSVGTQYF
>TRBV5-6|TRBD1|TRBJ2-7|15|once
TGTGCCAGCAGCTCCCCCGGGACAGCCTCCTACGAGCAGTACTTC
CASSSPGTASYEQYF
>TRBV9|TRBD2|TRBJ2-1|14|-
TGTGCCAGCAGCGCGAGACTAGCGGATGGTGAGCAGTTCTTC
CASSARLADGEQFF
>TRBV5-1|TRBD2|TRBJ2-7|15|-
TGCGCCAGCAGCTCCGGGACTAGCGGAACCTACGAGCAGTACTTC
CASSSGTSGTYEQYF
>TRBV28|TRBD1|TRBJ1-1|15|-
TGTGCCAGCAGCGGACCCCGACAGGGGAGGACTGAAGCTTTCTTT
CASSGPRQGRTEAFF
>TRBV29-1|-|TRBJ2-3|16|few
TGCAGCGTTGCCGGGCGGACAGACCGTAGCACAGATACGCAGTATTTT
CSVAGRTDRSTDTQYF
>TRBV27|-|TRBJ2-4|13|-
TGTGCCAGCAGGGCCCGGGACTTAAACATTCAGTACTTC
CASRARDLNIQYF
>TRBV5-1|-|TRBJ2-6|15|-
TGCGCCAGCAGCTTGCTTTTCTCTGGGGCCAACGTCCTGACTTTC
CASSLLFSGANVLTF
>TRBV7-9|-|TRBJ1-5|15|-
TGTGCCAGCAGCTTAGGACTCATGGGCAATCAGCCCCAGCATTTT
CASSLGLMGNQPQHF
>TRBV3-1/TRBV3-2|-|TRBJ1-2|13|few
TGTGCCAGCAGCTACAGGGCTGTCTATGGCTACACCTTC
CASSYRAVYGYTF
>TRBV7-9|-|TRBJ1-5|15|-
TGTGCCAGCAGCCACGCCAGGATTAGCAATCAGCCCCAGCATTTT
CASSHARISNQPQHF
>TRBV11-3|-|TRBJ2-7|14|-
TGTGCCAGCAGCTCCGCCGCGATATCCTACGAGCAGTACTTC
CASSSAAISYEQYF
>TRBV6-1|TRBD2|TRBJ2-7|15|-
TGTGCCAGCAGTGAGCGGACTAGCGGGTCGTACGAGCAGTACTTC
CASSERTSGSYEQYF
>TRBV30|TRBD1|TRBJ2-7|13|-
TGTGCCTGGAGTCCGGGACAGAACTACGAGCAGTACTTC
CAWSPGQNYEQYF
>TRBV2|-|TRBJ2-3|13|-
TGTGCCAGCAGTGAGGCAGGCACAGATACGCAGTATTTT
CASSEAGTDTQYF
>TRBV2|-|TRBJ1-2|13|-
TGTGCCAGCTCCCCGACAAACTACTATGGCTACACCTTC
CASSPTNYYGYTF
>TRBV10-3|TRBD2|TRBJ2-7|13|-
TGTGCCGCCGCCGGGACTAGGTCCTACGAGCAGTACTTC
CAAAGTRSYEQYF
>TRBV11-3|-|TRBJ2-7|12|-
TGTGCCAGCAGCTTAGATACGGGCGAGCAGTACTTC
CASSLDTGEQYF